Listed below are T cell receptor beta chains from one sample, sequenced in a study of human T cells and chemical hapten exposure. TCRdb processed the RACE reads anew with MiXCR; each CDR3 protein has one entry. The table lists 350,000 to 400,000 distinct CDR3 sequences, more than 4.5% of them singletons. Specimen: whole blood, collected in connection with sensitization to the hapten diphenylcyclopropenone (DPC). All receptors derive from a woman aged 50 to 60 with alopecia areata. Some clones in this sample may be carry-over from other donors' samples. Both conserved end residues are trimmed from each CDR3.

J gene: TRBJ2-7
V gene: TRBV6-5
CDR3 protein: ASSSGTATYEQY

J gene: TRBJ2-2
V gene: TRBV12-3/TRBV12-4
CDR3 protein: ATGGGNTGELF

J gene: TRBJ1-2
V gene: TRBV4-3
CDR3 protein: ASSQDAGTVSNYGYT

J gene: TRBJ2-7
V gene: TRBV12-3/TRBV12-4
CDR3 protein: ASSHLVDSGAPYEQY

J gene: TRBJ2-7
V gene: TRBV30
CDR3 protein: AWSVGGGSEQY

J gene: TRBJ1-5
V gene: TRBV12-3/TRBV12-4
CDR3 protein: VSRGLYSNQPQH

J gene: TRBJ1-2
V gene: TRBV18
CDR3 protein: ASSPGQGMDDYT

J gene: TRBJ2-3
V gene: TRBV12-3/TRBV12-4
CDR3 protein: ASRVGDTQY

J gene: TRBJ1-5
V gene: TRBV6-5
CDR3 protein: ASRTDRVGPQH

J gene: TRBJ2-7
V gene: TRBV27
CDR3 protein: ASSSGGLSYEQY

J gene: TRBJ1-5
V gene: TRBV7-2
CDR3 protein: ASSSPLSTSNQPQH

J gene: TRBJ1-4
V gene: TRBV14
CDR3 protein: ASSQGDSTTNEKLF

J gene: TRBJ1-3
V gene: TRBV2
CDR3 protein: ATGTGAGNTIY

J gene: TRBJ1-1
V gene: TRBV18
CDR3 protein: ASSREGTTITEAF

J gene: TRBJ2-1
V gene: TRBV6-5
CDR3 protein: ASSWTSGGARNEQF

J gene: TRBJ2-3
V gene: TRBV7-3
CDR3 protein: ASSLNWDTALDTQY

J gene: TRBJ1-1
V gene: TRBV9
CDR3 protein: ASSVGLWNTEAF

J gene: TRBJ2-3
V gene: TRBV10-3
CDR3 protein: AINRGGTDTQY

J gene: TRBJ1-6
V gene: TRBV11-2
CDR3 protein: ASSLDLDVYNSPLH

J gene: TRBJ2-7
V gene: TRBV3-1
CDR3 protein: ASSQASGSSYEQY

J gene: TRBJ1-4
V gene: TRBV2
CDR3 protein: ASLGGQEGEKLF

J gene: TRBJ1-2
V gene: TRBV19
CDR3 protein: ASSPSTGSSGYT

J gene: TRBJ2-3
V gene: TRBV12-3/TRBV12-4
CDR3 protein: ASSYGNGDTQY

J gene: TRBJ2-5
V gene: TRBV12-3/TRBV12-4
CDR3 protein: ASSFGQGRRYQETQY

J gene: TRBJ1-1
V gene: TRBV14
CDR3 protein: ASKRGGMNTEAF

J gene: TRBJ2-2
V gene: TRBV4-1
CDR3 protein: ASSQQGQGISGELF

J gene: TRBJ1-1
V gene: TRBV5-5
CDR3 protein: ASSLADTANTEAF

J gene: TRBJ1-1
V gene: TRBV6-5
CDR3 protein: ASTLLQGGQGNTEAF

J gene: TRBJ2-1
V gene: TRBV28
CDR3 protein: ASSLLREGPNEQF

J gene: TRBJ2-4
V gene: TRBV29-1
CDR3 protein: SGGAKNIQY

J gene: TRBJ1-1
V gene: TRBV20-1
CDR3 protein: SAREYSRGLSGNTEAF

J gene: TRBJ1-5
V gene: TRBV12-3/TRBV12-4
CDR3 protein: ASSLARRDINQPQH

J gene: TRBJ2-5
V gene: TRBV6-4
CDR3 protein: ASSPSWGQETQY

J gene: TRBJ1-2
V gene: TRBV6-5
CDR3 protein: ASSYSTPSMGPGGYT

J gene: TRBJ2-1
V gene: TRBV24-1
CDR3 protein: ATSQAGGPNEQF

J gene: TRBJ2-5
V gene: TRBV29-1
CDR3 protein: SVEEAGGRMETQY

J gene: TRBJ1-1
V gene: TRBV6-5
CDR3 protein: ASRYRGLNPEAF

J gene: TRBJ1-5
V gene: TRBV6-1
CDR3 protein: ASSEDQRQPQH

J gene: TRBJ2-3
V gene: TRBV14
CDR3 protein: ASSRDRGIADTQY

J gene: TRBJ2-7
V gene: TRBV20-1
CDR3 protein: SASPLPGLAGVEQY

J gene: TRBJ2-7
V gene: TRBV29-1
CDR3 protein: SVEGTGYEQY

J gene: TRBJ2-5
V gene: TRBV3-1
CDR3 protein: ASSQDVRVETQY

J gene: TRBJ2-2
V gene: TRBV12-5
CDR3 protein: ASGLVRDGTVNTGELF

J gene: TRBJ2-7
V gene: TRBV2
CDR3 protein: ASSEEGNEQY

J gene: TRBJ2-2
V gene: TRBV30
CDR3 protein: AWTAGGPNGELF

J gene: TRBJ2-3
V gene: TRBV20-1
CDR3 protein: SETSRTDTQY

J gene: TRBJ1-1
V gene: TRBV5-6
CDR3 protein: ASRGDRETEAF

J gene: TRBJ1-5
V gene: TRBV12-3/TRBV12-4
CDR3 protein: ASSLEGTVNQPQH

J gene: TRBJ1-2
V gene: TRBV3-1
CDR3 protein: ASSPPTGEYGYT

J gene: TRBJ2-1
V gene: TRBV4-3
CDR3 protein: ASSGLPGVGEQF

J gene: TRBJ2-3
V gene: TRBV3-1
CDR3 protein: ASSQSLAARGTDTQY

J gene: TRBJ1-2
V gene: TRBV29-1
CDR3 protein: STLRGDLYGFT

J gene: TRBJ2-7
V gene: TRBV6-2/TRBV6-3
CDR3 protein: ASSYSLPAREQY

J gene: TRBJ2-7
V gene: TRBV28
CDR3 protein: ASSPSWPGTPTYEQY